What follows is one T cell receptor beta chain and its context. Its antigen remains undetermined. Base qualities are not provided; no much larger clone lies one nucleotide away. From its cysteine to its phenylalanine, the CDR3 spans 15 amino acids. The only DNA kept is the CDR3, 45 bases in frame from the first base. V is shortened by 0 bases, J by 1 base, and the region joining them spans 9 bases. Looking up the germline V gene yields CDR1 SGHRS and CDR2 YFSETQ. The sample is drawn from a study of blood T cell repertoires in COVID-19 (dated by TCRdb to 2020 to 2022). At the level of the whole study: Samples covering the acute and convalescent phases of COVID-19 were provided by collaborators in the United States, Italy and Spain. Samples were obtained from the ongoing ImmuneRACE study (first 160 participants) and from over 1,000 subjects provided by 6 global collaborators. The prospective study material was composed of cDNA or gDNA derived from T cells, B-cell-depleted T cells, or PBMCs. Deeply sampled blood TCRbeta repertoires from subjects exposed to, actively infected with, or recovered from COVID-19 were included in the dataset. The repertoires were released in a freely available public database meant as a resource for research on the immune response to SARS-CoV-2. Where HLA class I and class II types were available, the types were taken from metadata supplied by the sample provider, not from assay-based typing. A de-identified subject ID, COVID-19 status, age in years and sex were almost always included in the sample metadata.

Results and caveats for the whole study, not just this receptor: How much clinical and demographic metadata was included differed by source and by participant, and the metadata was provided uncurated.

Each collaborating institution followed its own protocols to collect whole blood in K2EDTA tubes. Collaborator samples were shipped for TCRbeta analysis as frozen whole blood, isolated PBMCs, or DNA extracted from either sample type. The immunoSEQ Assay, a bias-controlled multiplex PCR, was used to amplify TCRbeta CDR3 regions from genomic DNA. Turning to the authors' computational methods: Nucleated cell counts per sample were estimated from amplification of reference gene primers within the assay. To quantify the absolute abundance of each unique TCRbeta CDR3 rearrangement, sequence reads were collapsed and filtered. For each sample, productive Simpson clonality was calculated as the square root of Simpson's diversity index across productive rearrangements. TCRdb mirrors the immuneACCESS table, restricted to in-frame sequences. Some clones are absent from its copies; in checked studies, under half trace to an unresolved V gene, and the reason for the others is unknown. D and trimming were read from the DNA, whereas the V and J calls and clone size are those reported in that table. Present in this sample are 200,000 to 250,000 clones, 88% of which were seen just once. The ten biggest clones cover roughly 2.6% of the sample.

Here the chain combines TRBV5-1 and TRBJ2-3; the D gene is possibly TRBD1, with 5 bases matching. Sequenced material: peripheral blood. The sequence was obtained from a woman aged 55-69 years with acute or convalescent COVID-19. The DNA reads as follows: TGCGCCAGCAGCTTGGACAGGAAACGCACAGATACGCAGTATTTT. This is translated as CASSLDRKRTDTQYF.